These T cell receptor beta chains were read from a single sample in a study of T cell repertoires in cytomegalovirus infection. No cognate antigen is known for these TCRs. From the reads, TCRdb called clonotypes with MiXCR, one entry per CDR3 protein. Altogether tens of thousands of distinct CDR3 sequences are present, approximately 22% being singletons, with the ten largest covering 79%. Sequenced sample: PBMCs, sequenced either directly or after in vitro stimulation (not recorded which). The receptor source for this set is a human donor in good health (CMV status not recorded). Some clones in this sample may be carry-over from other donors' samples. The CDR3 runs from the conserved cysteine through the conserved F or W. D genes are given only for firm matches. Clone size appears in some rows only: once, few, many, or a class for an expanded clone.

>TRBD2|TRBJ2-7|TRBV7-9|-
TGTGCCAGCAGCTTTAAGCGGGAGTTGGGGGAGCAGTACTTC
CASSFKRELGEQYF
>TRBD2|TRBJ2-2|TRBV7-9|few
TGTGCCAGCAGCCGACTAGCGTCTAACACCGGGGAGCTGTTTTTT
CASSRLASNTGELFF
>TRBD2|TRBJ2-1|TRBV7-8|many
TGTGCCAGCAGCCCAAGAGGGGCGGTAGCGGGAAATGAGCAGTTCTTC
CASSPRGAVAGNEQFF
>TRBD2|TRBJ2-2|TRBV19|-
TGTGCCAGTAGCGCGGGACTAGCGGGACTCCGGACCGGGGAGCTGTTTTTT
CASSAGLAGLRTGELFF
>-|TRBJ2-5|TRBV7-2|many
TGTGCCAGCAGCGGTTCCCAAGAGACCCAGTACTTC
CASSGSQETQYF
>TRBD1|TRBJ1-6|TRBV5-6|many
TGTGCCAGCAGCTACGGGACAGGGAAAAATTCACCCCTCCACTTT
CASSYGTGKNSPLHF
>TRBD2|TRBJ2-3|TRBV6-2/TRBV6-3|few
TGTGCCACCGGGACTAGCGGGAGTGTAGATACGCAGTATTTT
CATGTSGSVDTQYF
>-|TRBJ1-5|TRBV29-1|few
TGCAGCGTTCAGGGCTCCAATCAGCCCCAGCATTTT
CSVQGSNQPQHF
>-|TRBJ2-7|TRBV7-2|-
TGTGCCAGCAATCCCCTAGGACGGAGGGACTCGAGGCAGTACTTC
CASNPLGRRDSRQYF
>-|TRBJ1-5|TRBV12-3/TRBV12-4|few
TGTGCCAGCAGTTTTCCCGGGGATCAGCCCCAGCATTTT
CASSFPGDQPQHF
>TRBD1|TRBJ1-2|TRBV7-2|many
TGTGCCAGCAGCTTTCGTTTAAGACAGGGGGCTGCATTCAACTATGGCTACACCTTC
CASSFRLRQGAAFNYGYTF
>-|TRBJ2-5|TRBV6-5|few
TGTGCCAGCAGTTACTCGGGAGCCCTAATGGAGACCCAGTACTTC
CASSYSGALMETQYF
>-|TRBJ2-1|TRBV19|-
TGTGCCAGTAGTCACGGGAGCGGGTTCTACAATGAGCAGTTCTTC
CASSHGSGFYNEQFF
>-|TRBJ2-2|TRBV12-3/TRBV12-4|many
TGTGCCAGCAGCTCAGGGAGAGAGTCCGGGGAGCTGTTTTTT
CASSSGRESGELFF
>-|TRBJ2-7|TRBV28|few
TGTGCCAGCAGTTTTCTCTTCCCTATTCGAGCCTCCTACGAGCAGTACTTC
CASSFLFPIRASYEQYF